This TCR beta chain was recorded in a study of regulatory T cells in long-lasting Graves disease. The CDR3 is 15 residues long. Trimming removed 5 bases at V and 6 bases at J, with 16 bases between. The germline V gene encodes CDR1 SGHVS and CDR2 FQNEAQ. Arm-PCR with iRepertoire HTBI primers amplified the CDR3 regions for these TCR beta libraries. MiXCR was run by TCRdb on the multiplex PCR reads, yielding one entry per CDR3 protein. The table shows roughly 300,000 distinct CDR3 sequences, with about 20% occurring only once. Time point in this sample: persistent/refractory GD, antithyroid drugs over 5 years with positive TRAb. Preparation of the TCR library used RNA extracted from PBMCs. This clonotype has only a few counts.

The sample was peripheral blood mononuclear cells (PBMCs), taken when the disease was refractory, from a patient treated with antithyroid drugs. This chain uses TRBV7-8 with TRBJ2-2; possibly TRBD2 for D (5 bases). The receptor was derived from a female donor with Graves disease. This chain's CDR3 is CASSPGITFAGELFF. In DNA, the CDR3 is TGTGCCAGCAGCCCGGGGATTACCTTTGCCGGGGAGCTGTTTTTT.